The 18 T cell receptor beta chains below were found in one sample sequenced in a study of Siglec-9 on CD8 T cells in melanoma. Sequencing used immunoSEQ multiplex PCR; TCRdb keeps in-frame clones, though not all of them. Of some 27,000 clones in the sample, 80% were seen once. The source material was Siglec-9- CD8+ T cells sorted from blood. All receptors come from a human donor in good health.

This sequence joins TRBV27 and TRBJ1-2; D remains unclear. This CDR3 region has 13 residues. CDR1 and CDR2 (germline): MNHEY, SMNVEV (reference sequence). V was trimmed by 3 bases and J by 2 bases, leaving 7 bases between them. The DNA for the CDR3 is TGTGCCAGCAGTTTCGGCGAGAACTATGGCTACACCTTC. It specifies CASSFGENYGYTF.

V usage is TRBV9 and J usage is TRBJ2-6; D is uncertain. Germline V lookup: CDR1 SGDLS, CDR2 YYNGEE. The CDR3 runs 16 residues. V lost 0 bases and J lost 0, with 7 bases in between. The CDR3 is CASSVAKVSGANVLTF. The DNA for the CDR3 is TGTGCCAGCAGCGTAGCTAAGGTCTCTGGGGCCAACGTCCTGACTTTC.

This chain uses TRBV5-1 with TRBJ1-5, with D possibly TRBD1 on 6 matching bases. With 0 bases removed from V and 3 bases from J, the gap between germline ends came to 10 bases. The V gene's germline CDR1 is SGHRS and CDR2 YFSETQ. This CDR3 has 15 amino acids. CDR3 sequence reads: CASSLGGGSNQPQHF. The CDR3 bases are TGCGCCAGCAGCTTGGGCGGGGGCTCCAATCAGCCCCAGCATTTT.

CDR3 coding DNA: TGCGCCAGCAGCCGCCCCGGACTAGCGGGTCAAGAGACCCAGTACTTC. This encodes CASSRPGLAGQETQYF. The rearrangement joins TRBV4-1 to TRBJ2-5; TRBD2 aligns across 11 bases. The CDR3 runs to 16 residues. From germline, CDR1 is MGHRA and CDR2 YSYEKL. V was clipped by 4 bases and J by 2 bases; unmatched bases: 6.

The chain uses TRBV27 and TRBJ1-4; the match to TRBD1 covers 7 bases. The CDR3 has 15 amino acids. Trimming removed 5 bases from V and 5 bases from J; junction bases left unmatched: 8. Per germline, CDR1 MNHEY and CDR2 SMNVEV (reference sequence). DNA for the CDR3: TGTGCCAGCAGTACATCAGGGGGTTTAAATGAAAAACTGTTTTTT. Residues: CASSTSGGLNEKLFF.

This chain links TRBV6-5 with TRBJ1-4; D is undetermined. The CDR3 covers 15 residues. Germline lookup yields CDR1 MNHEY and CDR2 SVGAGI. V was clipped by 6 bases and J by 1 base, with 12 bases between them. The CDR3 nucleotides read TGTGCCAGCAGCATTCTCGGGGAAACTAATGAAAAACTGTTTTTT. Amino acids: CASSILGETNEKLFF.

This clone was recorded a few times. The V and J genes are TRBV7-9 and TRBJ1-1, with D possibly TRBD1 on 5 matching bases. The CDR3 extends over 14 amino acids. From germline, CDR1 is SEHNR and CDR2 FQNEAQ (reference sequence). V shed 3 bases and J shed 5 bases, with 13 bases lying between them. CDR3 protein: CASSLGGLRTEAFF. The CDR3 DNA follows: TGTGCCAGCAGCTTGGGGGGACTAAGAACTGAAGCTTTCTTT. Full variable domain (outside the CDR3, taken from reference TRBV7-9 and TRBJ1-1): DTGVSQNPRHKITKRGQNVTFRCDPISEHNRLYWYRQTLGQGPEFLTYFQNEAQLEKSRLLSDRFSAERPKGSFSTLEIQRTEQGDSAMYLCASSLGGLRTEAFFGQGTRLTVV.

The genes are TRBV5-4 and TRBJ2-3; maybe TRBD1 (6 bases). Germline V gene sequence: CDR1 SGHNT, CDR2 YYREEE (reference sequence). Trimming removed 4 bases from V and 6 bases from J, with 18 bases in between. There are 15 residues in the CDR3. CDR3 coding DNA: TGTGCCAGCAGCCCGACCGGGGACACTTGGGATACGCAGTATTTT. Its translation: CASSPTGDTWDTQYF.

V is TRBV29-1 and J is TRBJ2-1; D may be TRBD2 (8 bases). The CDR3 is made up of 14 amino acids. Germline lookup yields CDR1 SQVTM and CDR2 ANQGSEA. The CDR3 loop is CTFRGGQSYNEQFF. The CDR3 DNA is TGCACCTTCCGGGGGGGACAGTCCTACAATGAGCAGTTCTTC.

The chain has TRBV27 and TRBJ1-2, with TRBD1 identical over 7 bases. The V segment lost 3 bases and the J segment 4 bases; nucleotides outside the gene matches: 8. The germline gives CDR1 MNHEY, CDR2 SMNVEV (reference sequence). This CDR3 contains 15 residues. CDR3: CASSLNAGQFYGYTF. DNA for the CDR3: TGTGCCAGCAGTTTGAATGCGGGACAGTTCTATGGCTACACCTTC.

CDR3 nucleotides: TGTGCCAGCAGCGTAGCGGGAGGGGACAATGAGCAGTTCTTC. Its translation is CASSVAGGDNEQFF. This chain uses TRBV9 with TRBJ2-1; 8 bases align to TRBD2. Losses at the gene ends were 0 bases for V and 5 bases for J; bases not matched to a gene: 1. Looked up from germline, CDR1 is SGDLS and CDR2 is YYNGEE. The CDR3 has 14 residues.

The gene calls are TRBV20-1 and TRBJ1-1; unclear D gene. This CDR3 has 11 amino acids. Germline loops: CDR1 DFQATT, CDR2 SNEGSKA (reference sequence). Trimming stripped 3 bases from V and 4 bases from J, with 6 bases between. The CDR3 coding sequence is TGCAGTGCTAGGGGCGTCACTGAAGCTTTCTTT. The encoded protein is CSARGVTEAFF.

The V and J genes are TRBV19 and TRBJ2-7; TRBD1 agrees at 10 bases. This CDR3 region has 15 residues. The junction had 7 bases not matched to a gene; V was cut back by 5 bases and J by 3 bases. In germline, CDR1 is LNHDA, CDR2 SQIVND (reference sequence). The CDR3 DNA reads TGTGCCAGTAGTTATGCCGGGACAGGGGACTACGAGCAGTACGTC. Protein: CASSYAGTGDYEQYV.

V gene TRBV5-6 combines with J gene TRBJ1-5; D might be TRBD1 (6 bases). Germline CDR1 is SGHDT and CDR2 is YYEEEE. This CDR3 contains 13 residues. Trimming took off 4 bases at V and 7 bases at J, with 12 bases between the two ends. CDR3 coding DNA: TGTGCCAGCAGCATGCAGGGGAAACAGCCCCAGCATTTT. This encodes CASSMQGKQPQHF. The full variable domain, its missing parts supplied by reference TRBV5-6 and TRBJ1-5, is DAGVTQSPTHLIKTRGQQVTLRCSPKSGHDTVSWYQQALGQGPQFIFQYYEEEERQRGNFPDRFSGHQFPNYSSELNVNALLLGDSALYLCASSMQGKQPQHFGDGTRLSIL.

This clone has just one count. The V and J genes are TRBV2 and TRBJ1-5; D ambiguous. Trimming cost V 6 bases and J 0 bases, with 12 bases left between them. The CDR3 extends over 15 amino acids. Germline CDR1 reads SNHLY; CDR2 reads FYNNEI. The CDR3 spells CASSEKGYSNQPQHF. CDR3 DNA sequence: TGTGCCAGCAGCGAGAAGGGCTATAGCAATCAGCCCCAGCATTTT.

This chain links TRBV6-1 with TRBJ2-7; maybe TRBD2 (6 bases). The CDR3 totals 13 residues. V dropped 6 bases and J dropped 5 bases, with 14 bases sitting between them. Germline V CDR1 and CDR2: MNHNS, SASEGT. This CDR3 is CASRRVEGNEQYV. CDR3 nucleotides: TGTGCCAGCAGGAGGGTGGAGGGGAACGAGCAGTACGTC.

This sequence joins TRBV19 and TRBJ2-7; 9 nucleotides agree with TRBD1. This CDR3 contains 15 residues. V lost 2 bases to trimming and J lost 4 bases; unmatched junction nucleotides: 6. In germline, CDR1 is LNHDA, CDR2 SQIVND (reference sequence). CDR3 sequence: CASSITLDRGYEQYF. The CDR3 DNA reads TGTGCCAGTAGTATAACTTTGGACAGGGGTTACGAGCAGTACTTC.

The J gene is TRBJ2-4, the V gene TRBV19; D is uncertain. This CDR3 is built from 14 residues. V lost 6 bases and J lost 0, with 9 bases in between. In germline, CDR1 is LNHDA, CDR2 SQIVND (reference sequence). CDR3 region: CASRSLLAKNIQYF. The CDR3 nucleotides read TGTGCCAGTAGGAGTCTCTTAGCCAAAAACATTCAGTACTTC.